This T cell receptor (beta chain) originates from a study of OX40 agonist ivuxolimab in advanced cancers. Looking at the study overall: Prior anti-PD-1, anti-PD-L1 or anti-CTLA-4 therapy did not bar entry, and about 40% had some.

Libraries were prepared by immunoSEQ multiplex PCR; TCRdb keeps only in-frame clonotypes and omits some of them. Here the sample spans 75,000 to 100,000 clones, 91% being singletons. V was pared by 2 bases and J by 0 bases, with 11 bases between. Germline-derived CDR1 and CDR2 are SGHDT and YYEEEE. The CDR3 contains 15 residues. The sample was CD4+ or CD8+ T cells sorted from blood, taken in a trial of the OX40 agonist ivuxolimab. The gene calls are TRBV5-6 and TRBJ2-5, with no clear D. The sequence was collected from an adult with an advanced solid tumor such as melanoma, head and neck, liver or kidney cancer. The CDR3: CASSFGSGDQETQYF. The CDR3 DNA follows: TGTGCCAGCAGCTTTGGGTCTGGGGACCAAGAGACCCAGTACTTC.